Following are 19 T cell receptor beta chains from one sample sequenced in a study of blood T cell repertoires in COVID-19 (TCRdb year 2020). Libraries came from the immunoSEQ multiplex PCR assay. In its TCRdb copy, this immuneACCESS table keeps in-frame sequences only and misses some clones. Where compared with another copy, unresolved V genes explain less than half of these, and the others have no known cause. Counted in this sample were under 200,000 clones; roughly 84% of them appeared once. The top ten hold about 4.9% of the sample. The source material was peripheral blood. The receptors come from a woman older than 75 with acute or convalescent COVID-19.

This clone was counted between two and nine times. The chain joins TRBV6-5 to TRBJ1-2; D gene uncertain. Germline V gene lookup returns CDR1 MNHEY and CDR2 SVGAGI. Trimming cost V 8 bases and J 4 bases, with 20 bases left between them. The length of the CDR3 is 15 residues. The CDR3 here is CASLVFTQDRYGYTF. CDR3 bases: TGTGCCAGCTTGGTTTTTACCCAGGATCGCTATGGCTACACCTTC.

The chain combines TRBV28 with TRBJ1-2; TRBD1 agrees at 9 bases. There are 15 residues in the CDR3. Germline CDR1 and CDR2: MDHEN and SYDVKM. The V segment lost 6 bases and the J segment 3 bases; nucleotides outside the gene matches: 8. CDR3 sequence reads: CASSPPGQGYYGYTF. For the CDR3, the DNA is TGTGCCAGCAGCCCACCGGGACAGGGATACTATGGCTACACCTTC.

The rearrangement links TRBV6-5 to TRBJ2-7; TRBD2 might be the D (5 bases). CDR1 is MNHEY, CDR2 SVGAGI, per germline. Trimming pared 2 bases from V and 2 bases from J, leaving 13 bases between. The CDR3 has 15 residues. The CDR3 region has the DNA TGTGCCAGCAGTTACGGAACAGTGAGGGCCTACGAGCAGTACTTC. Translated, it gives CASSYGTVRAYEQYF.

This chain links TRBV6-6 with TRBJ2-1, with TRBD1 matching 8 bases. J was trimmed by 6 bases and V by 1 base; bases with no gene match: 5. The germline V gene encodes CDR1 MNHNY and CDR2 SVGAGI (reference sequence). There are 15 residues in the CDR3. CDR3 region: CASSYWATGVNEQFF. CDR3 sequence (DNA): TGTGCCAGCAGTTACTGGGCGACAGGGGTCAATGAGCAGTTCTTC.

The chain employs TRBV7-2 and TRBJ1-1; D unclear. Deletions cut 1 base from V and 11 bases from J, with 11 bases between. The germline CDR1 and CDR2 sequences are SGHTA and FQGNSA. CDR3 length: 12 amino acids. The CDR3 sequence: CASSLGVTGAFF. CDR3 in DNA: TGTGCCAGCAGCTTAGGGGTTACGGGGGCTTTCTTT.

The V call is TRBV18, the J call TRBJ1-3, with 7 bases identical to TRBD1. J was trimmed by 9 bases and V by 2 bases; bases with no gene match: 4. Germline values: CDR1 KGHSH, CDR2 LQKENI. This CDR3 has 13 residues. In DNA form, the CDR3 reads TGTGCCAGCTCACCAACAGGGGTTACCACCATATATTTT. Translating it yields CASSPTGVTTIYF.

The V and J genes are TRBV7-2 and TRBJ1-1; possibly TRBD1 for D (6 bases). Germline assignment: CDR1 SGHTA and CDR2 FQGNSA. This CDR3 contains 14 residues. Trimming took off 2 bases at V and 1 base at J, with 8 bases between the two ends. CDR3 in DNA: TGTGCCAGCAGCTTAATGACAGGGAACACTGAAGCTTTCTTT. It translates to CASSLMTGNTEAFF. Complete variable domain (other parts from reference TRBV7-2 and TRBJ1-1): GAGVSQSPSNKVTEKGKDVELRCDPISGHTALYWYRQSLGQGLEFLIYFQGNSAPDKSGLPSDRFSAERTGGSVSTLTIQRTQQEDSAVYLCASSLMTGNTEAFFGQGTRLTVV.

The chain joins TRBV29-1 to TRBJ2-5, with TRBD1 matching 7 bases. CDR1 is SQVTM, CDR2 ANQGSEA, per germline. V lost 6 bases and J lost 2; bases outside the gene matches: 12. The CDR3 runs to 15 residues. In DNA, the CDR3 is TGCAGCGTCAACGGATGGGGCAGGGGGCAAGAGACCCAGTACTTC. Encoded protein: CSVNGWGRGQETQYF.

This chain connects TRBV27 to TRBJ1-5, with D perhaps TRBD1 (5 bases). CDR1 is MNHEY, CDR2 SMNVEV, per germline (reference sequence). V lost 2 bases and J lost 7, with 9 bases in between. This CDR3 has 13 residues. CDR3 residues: CASSLGARQPQHF. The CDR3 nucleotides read TGTGCCAGCAGTTTAGGGGCGCGGCAGCCCCAGCATTTT.

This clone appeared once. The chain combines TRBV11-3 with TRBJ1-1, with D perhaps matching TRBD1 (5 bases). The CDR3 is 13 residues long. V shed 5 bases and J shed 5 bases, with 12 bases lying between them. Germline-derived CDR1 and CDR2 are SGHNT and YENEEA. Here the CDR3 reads CASSAGGETEAFF. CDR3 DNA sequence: TGTGCCAGCAGCGCCGGGGGAGAGACTGAAGCTTTCTTT.

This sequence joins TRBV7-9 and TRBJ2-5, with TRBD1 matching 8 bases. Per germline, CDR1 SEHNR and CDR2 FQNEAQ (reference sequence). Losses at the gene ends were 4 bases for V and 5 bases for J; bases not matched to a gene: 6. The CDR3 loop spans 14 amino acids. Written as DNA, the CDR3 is TGTGCCAGCAGCTCCGACAGGGGAAGCGAGACCCAGTACTTC. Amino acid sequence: CASSSDRGSETQYF.

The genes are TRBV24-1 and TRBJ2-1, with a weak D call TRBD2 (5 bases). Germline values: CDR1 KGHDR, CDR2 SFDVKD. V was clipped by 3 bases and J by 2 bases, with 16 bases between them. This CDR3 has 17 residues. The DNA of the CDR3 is TGTGCCACCAGTGATCCACCGGGATCCGGGCCCTACAATGAGCAGTTCTTC. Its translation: CATSDPPGSGPYNEQFF.

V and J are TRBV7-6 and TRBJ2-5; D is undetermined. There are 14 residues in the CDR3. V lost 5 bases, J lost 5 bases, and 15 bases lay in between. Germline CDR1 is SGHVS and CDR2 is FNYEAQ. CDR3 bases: TGTGCCAGCAGCCCGTGGTCGGGTGTGGAGACCCAGTACTTC. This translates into CASSPWSGVETQYF.

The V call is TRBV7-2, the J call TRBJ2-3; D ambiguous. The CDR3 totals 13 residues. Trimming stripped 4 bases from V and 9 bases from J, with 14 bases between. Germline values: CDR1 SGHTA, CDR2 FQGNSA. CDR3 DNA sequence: TGTGCCAGCAGCTCCCCGAATGGAGAGACGCAGTATTTT. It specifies CASSSPNGETQYF.

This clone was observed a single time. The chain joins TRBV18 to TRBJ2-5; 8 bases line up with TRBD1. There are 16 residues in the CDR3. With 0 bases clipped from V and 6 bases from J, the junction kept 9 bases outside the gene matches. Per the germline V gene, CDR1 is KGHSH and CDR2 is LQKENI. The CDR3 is CASSPPGTGGEKTQYF. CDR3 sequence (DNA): TGTGCCAGCTCACCACCGGGTACAGGGGGAGAGAAGACCCAGTACTTC.

The CDR3 spells CASRQRQGYQPQHF. As DNA, the CDR3 is TGTGCCAGTAGACAGAGACAGGGGTATCAGCCCCAGCATTTT. The chain is built from TRBV19 and TRBJ1-5; 8 bases are a match to TRBD1. This CDR3 has 14 residues. The germline V gene encodes CDR1 LNHDA and CDR2 SQIVND (reference sequence). The trim removed 6 bases at V and 5 bases at J, leaving 6 bases unmatched. Complete variable domain (other parts from reference TRBV19 and TRBJ1-5): DGGITQSPKYLFRKEGQNVTLSCEQNLNHDAMYWYRQDPGQGLRLIYYSQIVNDFQKGDIAEGYSVSREKKESFPLTVTSAQKNPTAFYLCASRQRQGYQPQHFGDGTRLSIL.

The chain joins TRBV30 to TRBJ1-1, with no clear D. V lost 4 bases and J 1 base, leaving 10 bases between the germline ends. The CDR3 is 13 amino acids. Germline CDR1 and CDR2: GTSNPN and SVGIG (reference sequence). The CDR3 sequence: CAWKGGWNTEAFF. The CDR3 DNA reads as TGTGCCTGGAAAGGAGGGTGGAACACTGAAGCTTTCTTT.

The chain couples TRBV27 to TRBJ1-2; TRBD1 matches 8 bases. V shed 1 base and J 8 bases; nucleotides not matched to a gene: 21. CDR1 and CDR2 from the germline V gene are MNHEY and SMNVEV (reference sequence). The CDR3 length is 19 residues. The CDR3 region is CASSLFNRGERPGAYGYTF. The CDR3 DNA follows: TGTGCCAGCAGTTTATTCAACAGGGGGGAACGCCCCGGGGCCTACGGCTACACCTTC.

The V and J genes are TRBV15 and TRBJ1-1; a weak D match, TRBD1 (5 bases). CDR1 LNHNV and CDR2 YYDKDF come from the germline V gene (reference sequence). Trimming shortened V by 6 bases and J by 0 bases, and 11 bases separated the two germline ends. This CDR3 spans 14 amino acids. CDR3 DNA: TGTGCCACCAGAGGCGGGACGGTGAACACTGAAGCTTTCTTT. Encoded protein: CATRGGTVNTEAFF.